The rows below give T cell receptor beta chains drawn from one sample of a study of blood T cell repertoires in COVID-19. Here immunoSEQ multiplex PCR was the method, and the copy in TCRdb shows in-frame clones only, minus some. Altogether 150,000 to 200,000 clones are present, roughly 84% being singletons, with the ten largest covering 15% to 20%. Sequenced material: peripheral blood. The receptors come from a person between 70 and 80 years old with COVID-19, enrolled during active disease. Both conserved end residues are part of each CDR3. The D gene is left open where the match is weak. Clone size appears in some rows only: once, few, many, or a class for an expanded clone.

D	size	length	V	J	DNA	CDR3
TRBD1	once	17	TRBV19	TRBJ1-3	TGTGCCAGTAGTATAGCCCAGGGGGCTTTCTCTGGAAACACCATATATTTT	CASSIAQGAFSGNTIYF
.	.	15	TRBV10-3	TRBJ1-5	TGTGCCATCAGTGAGCCTCCGGGTTCGCCTCAGCCCCAGCATTTT	CAISEPPGSPQPQHF
TRBD1	.	16	TRBV18	TRBJ2-3	TGTGCCAGCTCACTACGGGACAGTTCTATCACAGATACGCAGTATTTT	CASSLRDSSITDTQYF
TRBD1	.	15	TRBV4-3	TRBJ2-7	TGCGCCAGCAGCCAACAAAGGACAGGCTCCTACGAGCAGTACTTC	CASSQQRTGSYEQYF
TRBD1	.	14	TRBV19	TRBJ1-4	TGTGCCAGTAGTATAGGTGGAGGGGGCGAAAAACTGTTTTTT	CASSIGGGGEKLFF
.	.	17	TRBV5-5	TRBJ1-4	TGTGCCAGCAGCACCATCCAGGGACTAGTAACTAATGAAAAACTGTTTTTT	CASSTIQGLVTNEKLFF
TRBD2	.	18	TRBV4-1	TRBJ2-3	TGCGCCAGCAGCCAAGCGGTGCTAGCGGGAGACAGCACAGATACGCAGTATTTT	CASSQAVLAGDSTDTQYF
TRBD1	few	16	TRBV9	TRBJ1-1	TGTGCCAGCAGCCAAAGGACAGGGAGGCGGAACACTGAAGCTTTCTTT	CASSQRTGRRNTEAFF
.	.	14	TRBV10-3	TRBJ1-4	TGTGCCATCAGTGAAGGAGGGACTAATGAAAAACTGTTTTTT	CAISEGGTNEKLFF
.	.	12	TRBV5-1	TRBJ1-1	TGCGCCAGCAGCTTACGCGACAGTGAAGCTTTCTTT	CASSLRDSEAFF
.	.	15	TRBV5-6	TRBJ1-5	TGTGCCAGCAGCTTGGAGCAGGGAAAAGGACAGCCCCAGCATTTT	CASSLEQGKGQPQHF
.	.	13	TRBV7-3	TRBJ2-1	TGTGCCAGCAGCTCGAGTCCTACCAATGAGCAGTTCTTC	CASSSSPTNEQFF
.	.	16	TRBV28	TRBJ1-5	TGTGCCAGCAGTTACACATCAGGGCGGCGCAGTCAGCCCCAGCATTTT	CASSYTSGRRSQPQHF
TRBD1	.	18	TRBV27	TRBJ1-5	TGTGCCAGCAGTTTATCGGGGACAGGCGCAAATAGCAATCAGCCCCAGCATTTT	CASSLSGTGANSNQPQHF
.	.	14	TRBV25-1	TRBJ2-2	TGTGCCAGCAGCCAGGACAGCTTCACCGGGGAGCTGTTTTTT	CASSQDSFTGELFF
TRBD2	.	14	TRBV28	TRBJ2-1	TGTGCCAGCCTACGCGGGGGCTCCTACAATGAGCAGTTCTTC	CASLRGGSYNEQFF
TRBD2	few	16	TRBV2	TRBJ2-5	TGTGCCAGCAAGCGTACTAGCGGGTCCCCACGGGAGACCCAGTACTTC	CASKRTSGSPRETQYF
TRBD1	.	13	TRBV12-3/TRBV12-4	TRBJ1-1	TGTGCCAGCAGTTTCTTTACAGGGGCTGAAGCTTTCTTT	CASSFFTGAEAFF
TRBD1	.	13	TRBV2	TRBJ2-7	TGTGCCAGCAAAGACAGGGGGAACTACGAGCAGTACTTC	CASKDRGNYEQYF
.	.	16	TRBV11-2	TRBJ2-2	TGTGCCAGCAGCTTAGTGGGCGGGGTACTAGGCGGGGAGCTGTTTTTT	CASSLVGGVLGGELFF
TRBD2	few	12	TRBV29-1	TRBJ2-1	TGCAGCGGAGAGCGGGAGGAGGATGAGCAGTTCTTC	CSGEREEDEQFF
.	.	13	TRBV19	TRBJ2-1	TGTGCCAGTAGTCTAGGTAGAGAGAATGAGCAGTTCTTC	CASSLGRENEQFF
.	.	14	TRBV7-9	TRBJ1-6	TGTGCCAGCAGTCCCGACAGAGTTAATTCACCCCTCCACTTT	CASSPDRVNSPLHF
.	.	17	TRBV15	TRBJ2-7	TGTGCCACCAGCAGATCCCAGGGGGGCAGGCTCTCCTACGAGCAGTACTTC	CATSRSQGGRLSYEQYF
TRBD2	.	17	TRBV7-6	TRBJ2-1	TGTGCCAGCAGCTTAGCAACCGGACTAGCTTTGTACAATGAGCAGTTCTTC	CASSLATGLALYNEQFF
.	.	14	TRBV18	TRBJ1-2	TGTGCCAGCTTAACCACAGGGTGGCTACACGGCTACACCTTC	CASLTTGWLHGYTF
.	.	15	TRBV27	TRBJ2-3	TGTGCCAGCAGTTTATTAGTCGGGTCCTGGGATACGCAGTATTTT	CASSLLVGSWDTQYF
TRBD1	.	15	TRBV10-3	TRBJ1-3	TGTGCCATCAGTGATCAGGACAGGGACGGAAACACCATATATTTT	CAISDQDRDGNTIYF
.	.	15	TRBV7-2	TRBJ1-6	TGTGCCAGCAGCAGACAGCAGGGTGTAGGATCACCCCTCCACTTT	CASSRQQGVGSPLHF
.	.	16	TRBV27	TRBJ1-2	TGTGCCAGCAGTTTATCGGTGGGGGGAACGAACTATGGCTACACCTTC	CASSLSVGGTNYGYTF
.	.	13	TRBV6-6	TRBJ1-6	TGTGCCAGCAGTTCTACAGGCAATTCACCCCTCCACTTT	CASSSTGNSPLHF
TRBD1	.	13	TRBV19	TRBJ2-1	TGTGCCAGTAGCAACCACCGACAGGGGGCCCCGTTCTTC	CASSNHRQGAPFF
.	.	13	TRBV7-2	TRBJ1-2	TGTGCCAGCAGCCCGATACAGTTCTATGGCTACACCTTC	CASSPIQFYGYTF
.	.	13	TRBV6-2/TRBV6-3	TRBJ2-7	TGTGCCAGCAGTTATCCAGGCGCCTACGAGCAGTACTTC	CASSYPGAYEQYF
.	once	14	TRBV6-5	TRBJ2-2	TGTGCCAGCAGTTACTCTCTGAACACCGGGGAGCTGTTTTTT	CASSYSLNTGELFF
.	.	16	TRBV29-1	TRBJ2-1	TGCAGCGTTGAGGGCCATTCCAGCCCCTTTTACAATGAGCAGTTCTTC	CSVEGHSSPFYNEQFF
.	.	13	TRBV11-3	TRBJ1-1	TGTGCCAGCAGCTTAGGAGGAAACACTGAAGCTTTCTTT	CASSLGGNTEAFF
TRBD1	once	14	TRBV30	TRBJ2-4	TGTGCCTGGAGTGTCGGACAGGGGGTTAACATTCAGTACTTC	CAWSVGQGVNIQYF
TRBD1	.	17	TRBV28	TRBJ2-5	TGTGCCAGCAGTGCCTGGGACAGGGGGAACCGCCAAGAGACCCAGTACTTC	CASSAWDRGNRQETQYF
TRBD2	.	14	TRBV15	TRBJ2-1	TGTGCCACGCAAGGACTAGCGGGAGCAAATGAGCAGTTCTTC	CATQGLAGANEQFF
TRBD1	.	16	TRBV5-6	TRBJ1-4	TGTGCCAGCAGCGAACAGGGGCGAACGATAAATGAAAAACTGTTTTTT	CASSEQGRTINEKLFF